The T cell receptor (beta chain) described here comes from a study of T cells in Graves' hyperthyroidism and ophthalmopathy. Background on the study: Prior to any treatment, at the point of initial diagnosis, peripheral blood was collected.

These patients, aged 18 to 65, had recently diagnosed hyperthyroidism lasting under 2 months. Worth noting for this clonotype: Its antigen is still unknown.

Germline V lookup: CDR1 MNHNS, CDR2 SASEGT. Trimming removed 3 bases at V and 1 base at J, with 15 bases between. The CDR3 is made up of 16 amino acids. RNA transcripts provided the source from which TCR beta CDR3 regions were amplified. The HTBI primer set was used in a first-round RT-PCR of the TCR CDR3. From the multiplex PCR reads, TCRdb called clonotypes with MiXCR, one entry per CDR3 protein. The sample lists more than 650,000 distinct CDR3 sequences, about 14% occurring once. Points from the study as a whole: Onset of ophthalmopathy came a median around 6.5 months after the model predicted it.

The specimen sequenced was blood. The clonotype was recovered from a woman between 18 and 29 years old with Graves' hyperthyroidism. V gene TRBV6-1 combines with J gene TRBJ1-1, with D possibly TRBD1 on 6 matching bases. CDR3 coding DNA: TGTGCCAGCAGTGACCCTCCGGACAGCTCGAACACTGAAGCTTTCTTT. Its translation is CASSDPPDSSNTEAFF.